The source of this TCR beta chain is a study of blood T cell repertoires in COVID-19. Study-wide background: Acute-phase and convalescent COVID-19 samples originated in the United States, Italy and Spain. PBMCs, B-cell-depleted T cells, or T cells were the source of the cDNA or gDNA that made up the material.

In the authors' workflow: Amplification of reference gene primers was used by the study to estimate nucleated cell counts. Profiled with immunoSEQ multiplex PCR; TCRdb holds only in-frame clones, not every one. D and trimming come from the DNA, and the V and J calls and clone size come from that table. Found here are around 210,000 clones, almost 90% of them singletons; the top ten hold around 1.5%. The specimen sequenced was peripheral blood. This TCR came from a man between 18 and 35 years old with active or convalescent COVID-19.

The chain's CDR3 is CASSAARVNGYTF. The CDR3 DNA follows: TGTGCCAGCAGCGCAGCCAGGGTGAATGGCTACACCTTC. The rearrangement joins TRBV5-8 to TRBJ1-2; the D gene is possibly TRBD1 (5 bases). V lost 4 bases, J lost 6 bases, and 13 bases lay in between. Germline CDR1 and CDR2: SGHTS and YDEGEE. The CDR3 is 13 amino acids.